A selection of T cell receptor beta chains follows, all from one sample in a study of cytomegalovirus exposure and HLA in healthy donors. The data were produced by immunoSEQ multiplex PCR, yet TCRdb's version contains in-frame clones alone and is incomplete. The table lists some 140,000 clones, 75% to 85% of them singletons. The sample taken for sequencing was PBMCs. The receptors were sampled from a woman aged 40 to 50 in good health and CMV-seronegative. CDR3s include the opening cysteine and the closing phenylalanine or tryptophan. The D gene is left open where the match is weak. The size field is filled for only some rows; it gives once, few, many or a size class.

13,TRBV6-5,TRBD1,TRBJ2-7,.,TGTGCCAGCACCCGGGGACAGTCCTACGAGCAGTACTTC,CASTRGQSYEQYF
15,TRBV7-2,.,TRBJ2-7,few,TGTGCCAGCAGCAAACTCGGGGGGCCCTCCTACGAGCAGTACTTC,CASSKLGGPSYEQYF
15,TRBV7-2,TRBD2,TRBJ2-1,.,TGTGCCAGCAGCCCGGAAATTAGCGGGGGAAATGAGCAGTTCTTC,CASSPEISGGNEQFF
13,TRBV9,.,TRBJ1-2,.,TGTGCCAGCAGCCGAAGGGGTAACTATGGCTACACCTTC,CASSRRGNYGYTF
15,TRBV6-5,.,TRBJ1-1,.,TGTGCCAGCAGTCCCTCGAGCGGGAGAAACACTGAAGCTTTCTTT,CASSPSSGRNTEAFF
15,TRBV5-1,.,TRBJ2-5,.,TGCGCCAGCACCCGGAGGACAGGACGGGAGGAGACCCAGTACTTC,CASTRRTGREETQYF
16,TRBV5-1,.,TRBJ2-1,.,TGCGCCAGCAGCCCAGTAGGGGGTTACTCCTACAATGAGCAGTTCTTC,CASSPVGGYSYNEQFF
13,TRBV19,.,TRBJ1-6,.,TGTGCCAGTAGTTGGCAGGGGAATTCACCCCTCCACTTT,CASSWQGNSPLHF
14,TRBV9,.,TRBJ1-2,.,TGTGCCAGCAGCGTAGCTACCACGGTCGCCGGCTACACCTTC,CASSVATTVAGYTF
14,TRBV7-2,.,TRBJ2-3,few,TGTGCCAGCAGCAGACAGGCTATCACAGATACGCAGTATTTT,CASSRQAITDTQYF
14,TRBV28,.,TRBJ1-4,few,TGTGCCAGCAGTTTACAGGGAGGGGGTGAAAAACTGTTTTTT,CASSLQGGGEKLFF
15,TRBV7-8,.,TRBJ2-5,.,TGTGCCAGCAGCTTAGCTTTAGGGGGAGGGGAGACCCAGTACTTC,CASSLALGGGETQYF
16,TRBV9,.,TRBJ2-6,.,TGTGCCAGCAGGACAGGTATCCACTCTGGGGCCAACGTCCTGACTTTC,CASRTGIHSGANVLTF
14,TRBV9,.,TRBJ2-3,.,TGTGCCAGCAGCGTAGGGACAGCTCGGCATACGCAGTATTTT,CASSVGTARHTQYF
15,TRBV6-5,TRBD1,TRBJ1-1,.,TGTGCCAGCAGAGAGACGGACAGGGAGGGGGGCGAAGCTTTCTTT,CASRETDREGGEAFF
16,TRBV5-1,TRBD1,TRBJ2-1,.,TGCGCCAGCAGAGATTCGACAGGGGTAGGTCTGCATGAGCAGTTCTTC,CASRDSTGVGLHEQFF
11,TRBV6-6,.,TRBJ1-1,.,TGTGCCAGCATGAGGAACACTGAAGCTTTCTTT,CASMRNTEAFF
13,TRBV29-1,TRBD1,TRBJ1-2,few,TGCAGCGTTGAAACAGGGGTGAGATATGGCTACACCTTC,CSVETGVRYGYTF
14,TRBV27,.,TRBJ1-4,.,TGTGCCAGCAGTTTAGGGCTTGGTGACGAAAAACTGTTTTTT,CASSLGLGDEKLFF
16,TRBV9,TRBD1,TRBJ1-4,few,TGTGCCAGCAGCGTAGACCTAGGACAGGGGGAGGAAAAACTGTTTTTT,CASSVDLGQGEEKLFF
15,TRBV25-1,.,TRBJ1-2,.,TGTGCCAGCAGTGAGTTCTCCCTCCTTGGAGGTGGCTACACCTTC,CASSEFSLLGGGYTF
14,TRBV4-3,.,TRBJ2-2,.,TGCGCCAGCAGCCAAGATTACTCCGCCGGGGAGCTGTTTTTT,CASSQDYSAGELFF
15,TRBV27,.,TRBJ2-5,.,TGTGCCAGCAGTTTGGGAGGACGGGTGTGGGGGACCCAGTACTTC,CASSLGGRVWGTQYF
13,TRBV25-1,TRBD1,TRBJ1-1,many,TGTGCCACCGTCGGGACAGGGTACACTGAAGCTTTCTTT,CATVGTGYTEAFF